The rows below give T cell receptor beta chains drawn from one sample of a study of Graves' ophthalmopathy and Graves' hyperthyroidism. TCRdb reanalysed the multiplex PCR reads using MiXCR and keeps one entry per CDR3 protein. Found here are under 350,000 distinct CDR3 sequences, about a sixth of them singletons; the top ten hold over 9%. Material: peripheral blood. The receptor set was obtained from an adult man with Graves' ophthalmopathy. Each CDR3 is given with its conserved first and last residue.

CASSESLGTGGYEQYF	TRBV10-1	TRBJ2-7
CASSYYGQTNRPNSPLHF	TRBV6-5	TRBJ1-6
CASSSGLAGNEQYF	TRBV13	TRBJ2-7
CASRQTSGDYEQYF	TRBV5-1	TRBJ2-7
CASSEYPGAGYGYTF	TRBV6-1	TRBJ1-2
CAWRDPWRMETQYF	TRBV30	TRBJ2-5
CASSRPTSGTTGELFF	TRBV6-1	TRBJ2-2
CSASWGVNGYTF	TRBV20-1	TRBJ1-2
CASSYSKLAGWKTQYF	TRBV6-5	TRBJ2-5
CASSLRRGLAKNIQYF	TRBV6-5	TRBJ2-4
CASSLGDRDGYTF	TRBV27	TRBJ1-2
CASSFGGAVYEQYF	TRBV27	TRBJ2-7
CASSFSSTGELFF	TRBV7-3	TRBJ2-2
CASTPTGPKNIQYF	TRBV6-2/TRBV6-3	TRBJ2-4
CASSLDPLDRGIYEQYF	TRBV5-1	TRBJ2-7
CASSFSRENTEAFF	TRBV11-2	TRBJ1-1